These T cell receptor beta chains were read from a single sample in a study of response to subunit inactivated influenza vaccine. TCRdb itself ran the RT-PCR reads through MiXCR, one entry per CDR3 protein. The data hold about 520,000 distinct CDR3 sequences, with about 25% observed a single time. This sample comprised CD4+ T cells sorted from PBMCs, obtained about 5 days after vaccination. These receptors all stem from a man aged 50 or older who received an inactivated influenza vaccine. Both conserved end residues are part of each CDR3. The D gene is left open where the match is weak. Where a row states a size, it is once, few, many or the class of an expanded clone; other rows omit it.

V gene	J gene	clone size	D gene	CDR3 length	CDR3 DNA	CDR3 protein
TRBV20-1	TRBJ2-1	NA	NA	12	TGCAGTGCTAGAGATAGGGGCAGTGAGCAGTTCTTC	CSARDRGSEQFF
TRBV11-2	TRBJ2-1	NA	TRBD2	17	TGTGCCAGCAGCTTTAGTCCTGCGGGGGGGTACTACAATGAGCAGTTCTTC	CASSFSPAGGYYNEQFF
TRBV12-3/TRBV12-4	TRBJ2-6	few	NA	15	TGTGCCAGCAGTTTTTGGGACAACGGGGCCAACGTCCTGACTTTC	CASSFWDNGANVLTF
TRBV6-1	TRBJ2-7	few	NA	14	TGTGCCAGCAGTGAGGGACACTACACCTACGAGCAGTACTTC	CASSEGHYTYEQYF
TRBV9	TRBJ1-1	few	TRBD1	13	TGTGCCAGCAGCTTCGGGACAGTCACTGAAGCTTTCTTT	CASSFGTVTEAFF
TRBV12-3/TRBV12-4	TRBJ1-5	few	TRBD1	16	TGTGCCAGCAGTTTAGCAGCAGGGGGTAACAATCAGCCCCAGCATTTT	CASSLAAGGNNQPQHF
TRBV6-5	TRBJ2-7	NA	NA	16	TGTGCCAGCAGTTACGGTAGACCCAGCACCCCTCGGGAGCAGTACTTC	CASSYGRPSTPREQYF
TRBV20-1	TRBJ2-5	few	NA	15	TGCAGTGCTAGATCTACAACCGGGCCCCAAGAGACCCAGTACTTC	CSARSTTGPQETQYF
TRBV28	TRBJ2-5	NA	NA	13	TGTGCCAGCAGTACCCCTGACCCGGAGACCCAGTACTTC	CASSTPDPETQYF
TRBV20-1	TRBJ1-6	NA	TRBD1	15	TGCAGTGCTAGGACAGGGGGCGTATGGGACTCACCCCTCCACTTT	CSARTGGVWDSPLHF
TRBV10-3	TRBJ2-5	NA	NA	17	TGTGCCATCAGTGAGTTCCGAAGGACTGGGTACCAAGAGACCCAGTACTTC	CAISEFRRTGYQETQYF
TRBV10-3	TRBJ1-2	few	NA	18	TGTGCCATCAGTGAGACCCCTATCTTAAGGGGAATCGACTATGGCTACACCTTC	CAISETPILRGIDYGYTF
TRBV20-1	TRBJ2-3	NA	TRBD2	14	TGCAGTGCTAGAGAGCGGGGGGCATTAGATACGCAGTATTTT	CSARERGALDTQYF